One sample yielded the 22 T cell receptor beta chains listed below, sequenced in a study of metastatic and nonmetastatic thyroid tumors. No patient had received any treatment before thyroid surgery. TCRdb re-called clones via MiXCR from the PCR reads. The sample lists approximately 82,000 clones, approximately 12% occurring once. Sequencing was carried out using tumor tissue. The receptors were sampled from a female donor with papillary thyroid cancer or a benign thyroid nodule (not recorded which). Some clones in this sample may be carry-over from other donors' samples.

This clone turned up a few times. The CDR3 nucleotides are TGTGCCAGCATTTCGACAGCCACGAGCTCCTACGAGCAGTACTTC. Translated, it gives CASISTATSSYEQYF. This rearrangement joins TRBV12-3 or TRBV12-4 to TRBJ2-7; perhaps TRBD1 as D (5 bases). The CDR3 totals 15 residues. V was pared by 7 bases and J by 0 bases, with 16 bases between.

This clone was seen at least ten times. The rearrangement joins TRBV5-1 to TRBJ2-5; D gene unclear. V was shortened by 1 base and J by 5 bases, with 15 bases between the two germline ends. This CDR3 is built from 15 residues. Germline V gives CDR1 SGHRS, CDR2 YFSETQ. CDR3 coding DNA: TGCGCCAGCAGCTTGTCGCCAGGTAGTGCGGAGACCCAGTACTTC. As protein: CASSLSPGSAETQYF. The entire variable domain, with the rest obtained from reference TRBV5-1 and TRBJ2-5, is as follows: KAGVTQTPRYLIKTRGQQVTLSCSPISGHRSVSWYQQTPGQGLQFLFEYFSETQRNKGNFPGRFSGRQFSNSRSEMNVSTLELGDSALYLCASSLSPGSAETQYFGPGTRLLVL.

This clone was found a few times. Possible read error: a much larger clone is one base away. The chain uses TRBV24-1 and TRBJ2-5, with TRBD1 matching over 10 bases. The V gene's germline CDR1 is KGHDR and CDR2 SFDVKD. Unmatched junction bases numbered 7, after V lost 4 bases and J lost 3 bases. The CDR3 has 16 amino acids. CDR3 bases: TGTGCCACCAGTGACCTACCCGGGACAGGGGAAGAGACCCAGTACTTC. Amino acid sequence: CATSDLPGTGEETQYF.

This clone came up a few times. At one end the junction does not follow the germline gene, possibly because of a read error. This chain joins TRBV20-1 and TRBJ1-6; D is unresolved. In germline, CDR1 is DFQATT, CDR2 SNEGSKA (reference sequence). The CDR3 consists of 14 residues. CDR3 amino acids: CSARSWGNHSPLYF. In DNA form, the CDR3 reads TGCAGTGCTAGAAGTTGGGGTAATCATTCACCCCTCTACTTT.

This clone was detected a few times. This chain connects TRBV5-1 to TRBJ2-3, with TRBD2 matching 7 bases. Germline V gene lookup returns CDR1 SGHRS and CDR2 YFSETQ. There are 19 residues in the CDR3. V shed 2 bases and J 3 bases; nucleotides not matched to a gene: 18. The CDR3 loop is CASSFLPLAAGGRTDTQYF. The CDR3 nucleotides are TGCGCCAGCAGCTTCTTACCCTTGGCGGCCGGGGGGAGGACAGATACGCAGTATTTT.

This clone was counted many times. This chain links TRBV18 with TRBJ2-1; either TRBD1 or TRBD2 may fit D (5 bases each). Per germline, CDR1 KGHSH and CDR2 LQKENI. The CDR3 sequence is 14 residues long. Trimming cost V 3 bases and J 8 bases, with 14 bases left between them. In DNA form, the CDR3 reads TGTGCCAGCTCACCCCAGCTTGGGGACGATGAGCAGTTCTTC. It is translated as CASSPQLGDDEQFF.

As to this clone: A much larger clone sits a single nucleotide away, making a read error possible. This rearrangement joins TRBV7-2 to TRBJ2-7; the match to TRBD2 covers 7 bases. The CDR3 spans 15 residues. Germline assignment: CDR1 SGHTA and CDR2 FQGNSA. The CDR3 DNA follows: TGTGCCAGCAGAGGGACCTGGACTAGATTCTACGGGCAGTACTTC. Its protein is CASRGTWTRFYGQYF.

This clone was seen only a few times. The same CDR3 can be traced to other DNA sequences in this sample. This chain joins TRBV10-3 and TRBJ2-3; TRBD2 might be the D (5 bases). CDR1 is ENHRY and CDR2 is SYGVKD in the germline V gene. The CDR3 loop spans 13 amino acids. V gave up 10 bases and J gave up 0 bases, with 11 bases separating them. CDR3 nucleotides: TGTGCCAGTCTAGCTTCTAGCACAGATACGCAGTATTTT. Translated, it gives CASLASSTDTQYF.

This clone appeared many times. Other DNA sequences in the same sample also yield this CDR3. The chain joins TRBV27 to TRBJ2-7; D call uncertain. The CDR3 spans 14 residues. Germline CDR1 reads MNHEY; CDR2 reads SMNVEV (reference sequence). Trimming shortened V by 6 bases and J by 3 bases, and 15 bases separated the two germline ends. In nucleotides, the CDR3 is TGTGCCAGCAGCTTACTAACCGGTGGCTACGAGCAGTACTTC. Its translation: CASSLLTGGYEQYF.

This clone was counted at least ten times. DNA for the CDR3: TGTGCCAGCACCTCCGGGGCAAGCAATGAAAAACTGTTTTTT. This codes for CASTSGASNEKLFF. The chain joins TRBV5-6 to TRBJ1-4, with a tentative D call TRBD1 (5 bases). The CDR3 covers 14 residues. V dropped 6 bases and J dropped 5 bases, with 14 bases sitting between them. Germline V lookup: CDR1 SGHDT, CDR2 YYEEEE.

This clone came up many times. The rearrangement joins TRBV19 to TRBJ1-2; possibly TRBD1 for D (5 bases). The CDR3 totals 17 residues. The germline V gene has CDR1 LNHDA and CDR2 SQIVND (reference sequence). V was clipped by 8 bases and J by 0 bases, with 22 bases between them. CDR3: CASGTGLKIQANYGYTF. The DNA of the CDR3 is TGTGCCAGTGGAACAGGCTTAAAAATTCAAGCTAACTATGGCTACACCTTC.

Remarks on this clone: This may arise from a read error, as a much more abundant clone is one base away. The CDR3 is CASNVDFGVGYTF. The DNA of the CDR3 is TGTGCCAGCAACGTAGATTTTGGGGTTGGCTACACCTTC. This chain uses TRBV7-8 with TRBJ1-2, with no clear D. The length of the CDR3 is 13 residues. V gave up 7 bases and J gave up 7 bases, with 16 bases separating them. CDR1 and CDR2 from the germline V gene are SGHVS and FQNEAQ.

This clone was picked up many times. The V and J genes are TRBV2 and TRBJ2-3; a possible D gene is TRBD2 (5 bases). The germline gives CDR1 SNHLY, CDR2 FYNNEI. Trimming cost V 2 bases and J 4 bases, with 19 bases left between them. CDR3 length equals 17 residues. This CDR3 reads CASSERGTRRSSDTQYF. CDR3 bases: TGTGCCAGCAGTGAAAGAGGTACTAGACGATCCTCAGATACGCAGTATTTT.

This clone was recorded many times. V and J are TRBV7-9 and TRBJ1-2; D may be TRBD1 (5 bases). Germline assignment: CDR1 SEHNR and CDR2 FQNEAQ (reference sequence). The CDR3 covers 14 residues. V lost 6 bases and J 5 bases, leaving 16 bases between the germline ends. CDR3 nucleotides: TGTGCCAGCAGAGAACACGTAGCAGGGTATGGCTACACCTTC. This codes for CASREHVAGYGYTF.

This clone was seen more than once but under ten times. The V call is TRBV7-9, the J call TRBJ2-1; 9 bases agree with TRBD1. CDR1 is SEHNR, CDR2 FQNEAQ, per germline (reference sequence). The CDR3 has 13 residues. Unmatched junction bases numbered 6, after V lost 5 bases and J lost 10 bases. CDR3 amino acids: CASSPGQGGEQFF. CDR3 coding DNA: TGTGCCAGCAGCCCGGGACAGGGCGGCGAGCAGTTCTTC.

This clone was counted ten times or more. This chain connects TRBV10-1 to TRBJ1-5; possible D gene TRBD1, 5 bases. Germline V gene lookup returns CDR1 WNHNN and CDR2 SYGVQD (reference sequence). Trimming took off 10 bases at V and 7 bases at J, with 17 bases between the two ends. The CDR3 runs to 13 residues. The CDR3 DNA follows: TGCGCCACTCAGGCGCAGGGCGGACAGCCCCAGCATTTT. Protein sequence: CATQAQGGQPQHF.

This clone has a count of ten or more. V is TRBV5-5 and J is TRBJ2-7; D remains unclear. Trimming left V 4 bases short and J 7 bases short, with 9 bases between. The CDR3 is 11 residues long. Germline CDR1 reads SGHKS; CDR2 reads YYEKEE (reference sequence). The CDR3 here is CASSTFTEQYF. The CDR3 DNA reads TGTGCCAGCAGCACGTTTACGGAGCAGTACTTC.

Turning to this clone: A read error may produce the germline difference seen at one junction end. CDR3 loop: CASSSGTSGSSYNDQFF. The DNA for the CDR3 is TGTGCCAGCAGTTCAGGGACTAGCGGGAGCTCCTACAATGATCAGTTCTTC. This chain links TRBV12-3 or TRBV12-4 with TRBJ2-1, with 14 bases identical to TRBD2. The CDR3 runs to 17 residues.

This clone was seen many times. J is TRBJ2-7 and V is TRBV7-9; TRBD2 matches at 7 bases. Germline loops: CDR1 SEHNR, CDR2 FQNEAQ (reference sequence). The CDR3 totals 15 residues. After removal of 5 bases from V and 3 bases from J, the junction contained 10 bases not matched to a gene. DNA of the CDR3: TGTGCCAGCAGCCCCCCCCGGGGGGACCGCTACGAGCAGTACTTC. Its protein product is CASSPPRGDRYEQYF. Full variable domain (missing parts from reference TRBV7-9 and TRBJ2-7): DTGVSQNPRHKITKRGQNVTFRCDPISEHNRLYWYRQTLGQGPEFLTYFQNEAQLEKSRLLSDRFSAERPKGSFSTLEIQRTEQGDSAMYLCASSPPRGDRYEQYFGPGTRLTVT.

The chain links TRBV28 to TRBJ2-5; 7 nucleotides line up with TRBD1. The ends lost 5 bases at V and 1 base at J; junction bases unmatched: 13. Germline CDR1 MDHEN, CDR2 SYDVKM. This CDR3 region has 17 residues. The CDR3 bases are TGTGCCAGCAGTCCCGGGACAGAGACCGGACTCCAAGAGACCCAGTACTTC. Translating gives CASSPGTETGLQETQYF.

On this clone: The junction does not match germline at one end; this may be a read error. The V gene is TRBV9, the J gene TRBJ2-2; 7 nucleotides align to TRBD2. This CDR3 has 14 amino acids. Germline V gene data show CDR1 as SGDLS and CDR2 as YYNGEE. This chain's CDR3 is CASRSSGDTGEMFF. The CDR3 DNA reads TGCGCCAGCAGGTCTAGCGGCGACACCGGGGAGATGTTTTTT.

This sequence joins TRBV9 and TRBJ2-3; 10 nucleotides align to TRBD2. V was pared by 3 bases and J by 6 bases, with 4 bases of the junction left unmatched. Germline V gene lookup returns CDR1 SGDLS and CDR2 YYNGEE. The CDR3 sequence is 14 residues long. The CDR3 region has the DNA TGTGCCAGCAGCGCCCTAGCGGGAGAGGATACGCAGTATTTT. Amino acid sequence: CASSALAGEDTQYF.